This T cell receptor beta chain emerged from a study of cytomegalovirus exposure and HLA in healthy donors. Trimming cost V 6 bases and J 8 bases, with 13 bases left between them. The CDR3 runs to 12 residues. Germline V gene lookup returns CDR1 MNHEY and CDR2 SVGAGI. Overall study findings and caveats: Among TCR beta chains of equal frequency, HLA-associated ones were more clonally expanded in a later analysis. Looking again later, the authors saw that most CMV-associated TCR beta chains seemed HLA-restricted.

Researchers ran the PCR with 60 Vbeta and 13 Jbeta primers. Clones were read by immunoSEQ multiplex PCR, and TCRdb kept only the in-frame ones, dropping some. The sample contains 110,000 to 150,000 clones, about 70% of which appear only once. A word on this clone: Its target is unknown.

The chain has TRBV6-5 and TRBJ1-2; tentatively, D is TRBD1 (6 bases). This clonotype was sampled from a woman aged 40 to 55 in good health and CMV-seronegative. The sequencing input was PBMCs. In nucleotides, the CDR3 is TGTGCCAGCAGCCACCGTGGGGGCGGCTACACCTTC. This gives the protein CASSHRGGGYTF.